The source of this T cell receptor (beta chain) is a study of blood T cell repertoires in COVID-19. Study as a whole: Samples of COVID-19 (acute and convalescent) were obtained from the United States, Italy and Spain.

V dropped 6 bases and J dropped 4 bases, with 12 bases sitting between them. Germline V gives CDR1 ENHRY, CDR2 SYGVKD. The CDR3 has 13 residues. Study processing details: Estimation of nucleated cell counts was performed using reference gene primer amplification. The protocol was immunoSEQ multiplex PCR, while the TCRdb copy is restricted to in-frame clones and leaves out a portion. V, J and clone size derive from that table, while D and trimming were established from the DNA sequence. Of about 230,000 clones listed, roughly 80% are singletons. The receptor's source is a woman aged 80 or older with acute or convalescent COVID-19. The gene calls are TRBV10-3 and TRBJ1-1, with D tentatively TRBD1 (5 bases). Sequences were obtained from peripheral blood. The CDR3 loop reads CAISGRGGTEAFF. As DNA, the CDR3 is TGTGCCATCAGCGGGCGGGGGGGCACTGAAGCTTTCTTT.